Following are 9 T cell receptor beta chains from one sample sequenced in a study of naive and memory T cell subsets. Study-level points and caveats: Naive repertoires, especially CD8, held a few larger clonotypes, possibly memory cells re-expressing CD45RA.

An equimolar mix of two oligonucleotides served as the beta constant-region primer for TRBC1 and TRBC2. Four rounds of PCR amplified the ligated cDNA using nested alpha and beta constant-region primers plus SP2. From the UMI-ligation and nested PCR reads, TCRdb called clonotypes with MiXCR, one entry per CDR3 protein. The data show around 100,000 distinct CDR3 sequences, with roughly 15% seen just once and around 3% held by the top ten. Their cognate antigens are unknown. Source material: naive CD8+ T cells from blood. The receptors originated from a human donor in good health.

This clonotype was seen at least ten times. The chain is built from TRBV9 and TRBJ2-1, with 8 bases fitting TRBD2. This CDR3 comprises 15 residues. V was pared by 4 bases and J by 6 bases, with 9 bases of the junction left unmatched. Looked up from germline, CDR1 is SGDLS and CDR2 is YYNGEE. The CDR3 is CASSPAGGAGNEQFF. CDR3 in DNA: TGTGCCAGCAGCCCCGCGGGGGGTGCGGGCAATGAGCAGTTCTTC.

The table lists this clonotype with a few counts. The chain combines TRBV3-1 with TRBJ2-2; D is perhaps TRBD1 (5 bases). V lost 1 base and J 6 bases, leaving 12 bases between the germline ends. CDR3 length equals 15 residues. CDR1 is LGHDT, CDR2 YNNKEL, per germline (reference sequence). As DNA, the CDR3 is TGTGCCAGCAGCCAAGGTGCAGGGCTAGCCGGGGAGCTGTTTTTT. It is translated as CASSQGAGLAGELFF.

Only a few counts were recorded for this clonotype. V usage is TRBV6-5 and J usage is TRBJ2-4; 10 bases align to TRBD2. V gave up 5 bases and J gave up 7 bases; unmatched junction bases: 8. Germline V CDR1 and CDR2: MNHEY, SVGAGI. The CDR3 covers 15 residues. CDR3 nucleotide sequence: TGTGCCAGCAGTACTTGGGGGACTAGCGATAACATTCAGTACTTC. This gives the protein CASSTWGTSDNIQYF.

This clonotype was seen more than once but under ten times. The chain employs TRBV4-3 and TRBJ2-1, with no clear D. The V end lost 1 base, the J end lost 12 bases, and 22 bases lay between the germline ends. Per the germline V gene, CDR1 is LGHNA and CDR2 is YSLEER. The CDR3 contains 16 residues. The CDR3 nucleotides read TGCGCCAGCAGCCAAGGATCGACCCGGGCATTTGGTGGGCAGTTCTTC. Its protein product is CASSQGSTRAFGGQFF.

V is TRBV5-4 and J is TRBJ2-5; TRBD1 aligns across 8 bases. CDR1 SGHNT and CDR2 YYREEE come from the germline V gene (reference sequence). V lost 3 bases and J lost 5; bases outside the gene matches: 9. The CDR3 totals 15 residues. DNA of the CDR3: TGTGCCAGCAGCTGGGACCGGACAGGGCCGGAGACCCAGTACTTC. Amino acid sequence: CASSWDRTGPETQYF.

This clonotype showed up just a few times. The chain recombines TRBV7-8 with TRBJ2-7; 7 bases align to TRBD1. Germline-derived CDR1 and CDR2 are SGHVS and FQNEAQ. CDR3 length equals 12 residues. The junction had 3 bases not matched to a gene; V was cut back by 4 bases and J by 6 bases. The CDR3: CASSYTGVEQYF. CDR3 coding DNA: TGTGCCAGCAGCTACACAGGGGTCGAGCAGTACTTC.

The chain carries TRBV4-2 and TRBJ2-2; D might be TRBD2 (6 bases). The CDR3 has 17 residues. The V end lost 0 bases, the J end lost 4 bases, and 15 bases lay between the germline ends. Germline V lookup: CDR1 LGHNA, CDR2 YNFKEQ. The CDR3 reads CASSQDPPDYFTGELFF. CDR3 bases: TGTGCCAGCAGCCAAGATCCCCCGGACTACTTCACCGGGGAGCTGTTTTTT.

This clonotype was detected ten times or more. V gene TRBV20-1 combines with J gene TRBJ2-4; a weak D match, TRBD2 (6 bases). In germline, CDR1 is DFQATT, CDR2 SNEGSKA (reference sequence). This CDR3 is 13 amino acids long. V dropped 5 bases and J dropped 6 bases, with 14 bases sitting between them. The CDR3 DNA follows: TGCAGTGCTCGACACCGGGACTCAAACATTCAGTACTTC. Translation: CSARHRDSNIQYF.

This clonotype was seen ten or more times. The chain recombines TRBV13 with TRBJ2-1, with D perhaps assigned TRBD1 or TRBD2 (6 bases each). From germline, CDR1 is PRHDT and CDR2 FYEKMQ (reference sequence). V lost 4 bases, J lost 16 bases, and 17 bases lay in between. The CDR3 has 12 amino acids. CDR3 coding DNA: TGTGCCAGCAGCTCTACCCGGGGGCCCACCTTCTTC. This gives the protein CASSSTRGPTFF.